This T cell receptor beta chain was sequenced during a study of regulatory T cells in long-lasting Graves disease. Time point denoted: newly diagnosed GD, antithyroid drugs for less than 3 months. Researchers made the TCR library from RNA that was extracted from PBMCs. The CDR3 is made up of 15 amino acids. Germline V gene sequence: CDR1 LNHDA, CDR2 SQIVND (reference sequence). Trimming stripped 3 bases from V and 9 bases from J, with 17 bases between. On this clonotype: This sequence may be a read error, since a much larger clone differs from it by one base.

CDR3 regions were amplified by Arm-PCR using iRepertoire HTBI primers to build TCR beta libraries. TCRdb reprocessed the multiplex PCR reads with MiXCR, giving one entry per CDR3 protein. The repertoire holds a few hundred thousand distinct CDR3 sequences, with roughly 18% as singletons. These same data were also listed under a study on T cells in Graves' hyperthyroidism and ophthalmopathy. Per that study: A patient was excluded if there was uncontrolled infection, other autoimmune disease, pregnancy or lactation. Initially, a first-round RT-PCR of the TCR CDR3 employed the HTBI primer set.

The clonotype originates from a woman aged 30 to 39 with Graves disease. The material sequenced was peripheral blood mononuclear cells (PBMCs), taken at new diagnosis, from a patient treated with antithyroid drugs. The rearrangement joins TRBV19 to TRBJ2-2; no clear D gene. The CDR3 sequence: CASSIEPSGPRELFF. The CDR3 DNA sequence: TGTGCCAGTAGTATCGAACCATCGGGTCCCAGGGAGCTGTTTTTT.